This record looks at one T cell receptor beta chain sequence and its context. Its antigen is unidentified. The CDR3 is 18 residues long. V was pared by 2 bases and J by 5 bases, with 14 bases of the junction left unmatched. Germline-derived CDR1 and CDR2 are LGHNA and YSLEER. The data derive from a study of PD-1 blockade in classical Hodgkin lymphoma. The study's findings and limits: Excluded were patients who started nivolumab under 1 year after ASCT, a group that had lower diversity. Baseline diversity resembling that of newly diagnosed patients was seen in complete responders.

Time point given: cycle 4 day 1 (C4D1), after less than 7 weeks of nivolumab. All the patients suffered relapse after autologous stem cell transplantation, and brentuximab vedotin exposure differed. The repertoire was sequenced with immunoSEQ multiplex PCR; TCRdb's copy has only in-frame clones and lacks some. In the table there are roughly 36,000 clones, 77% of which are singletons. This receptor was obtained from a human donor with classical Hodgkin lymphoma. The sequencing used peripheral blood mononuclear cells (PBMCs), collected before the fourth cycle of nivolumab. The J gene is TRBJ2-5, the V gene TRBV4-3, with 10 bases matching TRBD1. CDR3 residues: CASSQRARDRGTGETQYF. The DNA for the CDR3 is TGCGCCAGCAGCCAAAGAGCCCGGGACAGGGGCACGGGTGAGACCCAGTACTTC.